Listed below are T cell receptor beta chains from one sample, sequenced in a study of metastatic and nonmetastatic thyroid tumors. Via MiXCR, TCRdb re-called the PCR reads. Of some 31,000 clones listed, approximately 17% are singletons. The sequenced sample was blood. All receptors derive from a female donor with papillary thyroid cancer or a benign thyroid nodule (not recorded which). Some clones in this sample may be carry-over from other donors' samples. Both conserved end residues are part of each CDR3. A D gene is named only where the DNA matches it firmly. Clone size is shown for a subset of rows, as once, few, many or a class of expanded clone.

J gene: TRBJ2-7
V gene: TRBV7-2
D gene: TRBD1
clone size: many
CDR3 DNA: TGTGCCAGCAGCTTAGGTCCCCAGGACAGGATGTACTTC
CDR3 protein: CASSLGPQDRMYF

J gene: TRBJ1-6
V gene: TRBV12-3/TRBV12-4
D gene: TRBD1
clone size: many
CDR3 DNA: TGTGCCAGCAGTCAAGCTTCGTGGGGACAGTTCGATTCACCCCTCCACTTT
CDR3 protein: CASSQASWGQFDSPLHF

J gene: TRBJ1-2
V gene: TRBV19
D gene: .
clone size: .
CDR3 DNA: TGTGCCAGCGCCACACGGGACTACGGCTACACCTTC
CDR3 protein: CASATRDYGYTF

J gene: TRBJ2-1
V gene: TRBV20-1
D gene: TRBD2
clone size: .
CDR3 DNA: TGCAGTGCTAGAGATAATACCGCTAGCGGAACCTACAATGAGCAGTTCTTC
CDR3 protein: CSARDNTASGTYNEQFF

J gene: TRBJ2-7
V gene: TRBV24-1
D gene: .
clone size: .
CDR3 DNA: TGTGCCACCAGTGATCTAGACAACCACTACGAGCGGTACTTC
CDR3 protein: CATSDLDNHYERYF

J gene: TRBJ2-3
V gene: TRBV6-1
D gene: TRBD1
clone size: few
CDR3 DNA: TGTGCCAGCCTCCCCTGGACAGGGGCTGCATATACGCAGTATTTT
CDR3 protein: CASLPWTGAAYTQYF

J gene: TRBJ1-2
V gene: TRBV5-1
D gene: .
clone size: few
CDR3 DNA: TGCGCCAGCAGCTTGGCGGACTATGGCTACACCTTC
CDR3 protein: CASSLADYGYTF

J gene: TRBJ2-1
V gene: TRBV12-5
D gene: .
clone size: .
CDR3 DNA: TGTGCTAGTGGTCGGCGGCAGGTGCTTGGATATGAGCAGTTCTTC
CDR3 protein: CASGRRQVLGYEQFF

J gene: TRBJ2-1
V gene: TRBV27
D gene: TRBD2
clone size: many
CDR3 DNA: TGTGCCAGCTCCTCACCTGCAGCGGGAGACAATGAGCAGTTCTTC
CDR3 protein: CASSSPAAGDNEQFF

J gene: TRBJ1-5
V gene: TRBV7-8
D gene: .
clone size: many
CDR3 DNA: TGTGCCAGCAGCTTAGAAGGGGCCGGCAATCAGCCCCAGCATTTT
CDR3 protein: CASSLEGAGNQPQHF

J gene: TRBJ2-2
V gene: TRBV11-1
D gene: .
clone size: medium-sized
CDR3 DNA: TGTGCCAGCAGCTTAGGCCCAGGGACGAACACCGGGGAGCTGTTTTTT
CDR3 protein: CASSLGPGTNTGELFF

J gene: TRBJ2-5
V gene: TRBV9
D gene: .
clone size: .
CDR3 DNA: TGTGCCAGCAGCGTTAGCGTCCAAGAGACCCAGTACTTC
CDR3 protein: CASSVSVQETQYF

J gene: TRBJ1-3
V gene: TRBV3-1
D gene: TRBD1
clone size: many
CDR3 DNA: TGTGCCAGCAGCCAACCCGGGACAGGGGTTCTTGCTGGAAACACCATATATTTT
CDR3 protein: CASSQPGTGVLAGNTIYF

J gene: TRBJ2-1
V gene: TRBV11-3
D gene: TRBD2
clone size: many
CDR3 DNA: TGTGCCAGCAGCTCCCCTTCAAAACTAGCGGCTCAGTTCTTC
CDR3 protein: CASSSPSKLAAQFF

J gene: TRBJ2-5
V gene: TRBV20-1
D gene: .
clone size: .
CDR3 DNA: TGCAGTGCCAGTATTAGGTCTGAGGAGACCCAGTACTTC
CDR3 protein: CSASIRSEETQYF

J gene: TRBJ2-2
V gene: TRBV5-5
D gene: .
clone size: many
CDR3 DNA: TGTGCCAGCAGCTTGGCACAAACAACCGGGGAGCTGTTTTTT
CDR3 protein: CASSLAQTTGELFF

J gene: TRBJ2-3
V gene: TRBV11-2
D gene: .
clone size: many
CDR3 DNA: TGTGCCAGCAGCTTAGTGGGGGGAGCCCCCACAGATACGCAGTATTTT
CDR3 protein: CASSLVGGAPTDTQYF

J gene: TRBJ2-1
V gene: TRBV7-2
D gene: TRBD2
clone size: many
CDR3 DNA: TGTGCCAGCAGCTTAGGGACTAGCGGGAGACGTTCCTACAATGAGCAGTTCTTC
CDR3 protein: CASSLGTSGRRSYNEQFF

J gene: TRBJ2-7
V gene: TRBV6-1
D gene: TRBD2
clone size: many
CDR3 DNA: TGTGCCACCCTCCAGGCTAGCGGGAGATACGAGCAGTACTTC
CDR3 protein: CATLQASGRYEQYF

J gene: TRBJ2-7
V gene: TRBV29-1
D gene: TRBD1
clone size: many
CDR3 DNA: TGCAGCGTTGCTGACAGGGGCTACGAGCAGTACTTC
CDR3 protein: CSVADRGYEQYF

J gene: TRBJ1-5
V gene: TRBV19
D gene: .
clone size: many
CDR3 DNA: TGTGCCAGTAGTAAAGTCGATCGGAGGGCCCAGCATTTT
CDR3 protein: CASSKVDRRAQHF